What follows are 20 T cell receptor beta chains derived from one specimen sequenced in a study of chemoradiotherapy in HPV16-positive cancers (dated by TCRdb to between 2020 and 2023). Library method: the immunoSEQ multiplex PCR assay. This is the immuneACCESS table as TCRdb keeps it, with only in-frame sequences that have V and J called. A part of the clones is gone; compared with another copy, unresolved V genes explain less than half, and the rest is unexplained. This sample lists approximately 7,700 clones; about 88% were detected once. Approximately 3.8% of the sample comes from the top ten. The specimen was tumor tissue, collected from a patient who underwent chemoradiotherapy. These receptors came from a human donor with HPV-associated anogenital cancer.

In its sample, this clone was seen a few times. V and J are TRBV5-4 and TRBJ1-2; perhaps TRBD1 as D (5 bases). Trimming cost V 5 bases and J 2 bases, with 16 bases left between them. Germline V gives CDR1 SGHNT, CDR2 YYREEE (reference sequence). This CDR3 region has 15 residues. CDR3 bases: TGTGCCAGCAGGCCTACGGCAGGGATGAACTATGGCTACACCTTC. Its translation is CASRPTAGMNYGYTF. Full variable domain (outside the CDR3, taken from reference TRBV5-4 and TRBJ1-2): ETGVTQSPTHLIKTRGQQVTLRCSSQSGHNTVSWYQQALGQGPQFIFQYYREEENGRGNFPPRFSGLQFPNYSSELNVNALELDDSALYLCASRPTAGMNYGYTFGSGTRLTVV.

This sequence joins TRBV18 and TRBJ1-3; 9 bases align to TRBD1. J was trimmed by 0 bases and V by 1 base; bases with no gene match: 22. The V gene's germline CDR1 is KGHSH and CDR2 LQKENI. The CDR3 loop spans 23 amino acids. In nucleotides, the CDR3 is TGTGCCAGCTCACCACTCACCGGTTCGACGGGACAGGGTTGGGGAAACTCTGGAAACACCATATATTTT. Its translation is CASSPLTGSTGQGWGNSGNTIYF. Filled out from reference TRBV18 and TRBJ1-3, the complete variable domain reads NAGVMQNPRHLVRRRGQEARLRCSPMKGHSHVYWYRQLPEEGLKFMVYLQKENIIDESGMPKERFSAEFPKEGPSILRIQQVVRGDSAAYFCASSPLTGSTGQGWGNSGNTIYFGEGSWLTVV.

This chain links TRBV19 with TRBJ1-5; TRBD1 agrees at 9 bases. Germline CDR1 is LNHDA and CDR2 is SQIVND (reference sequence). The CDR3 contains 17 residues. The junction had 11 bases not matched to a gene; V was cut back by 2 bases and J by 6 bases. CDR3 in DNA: TGTGCCAGTAGTATAAGGACAGGGGCCGTAAGAATTCAGCCCCAGCATTTT. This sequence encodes CASSIRTGAVRIQPQHF.

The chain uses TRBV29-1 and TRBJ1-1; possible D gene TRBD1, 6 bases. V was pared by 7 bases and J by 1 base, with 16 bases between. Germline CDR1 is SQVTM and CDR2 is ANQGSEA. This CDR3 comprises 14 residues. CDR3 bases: TGCAGCGGGGAGGTCAGGGGAGGGAACACTGAAGCTTTCTTT. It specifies CSGEVRGGNTEAFF.

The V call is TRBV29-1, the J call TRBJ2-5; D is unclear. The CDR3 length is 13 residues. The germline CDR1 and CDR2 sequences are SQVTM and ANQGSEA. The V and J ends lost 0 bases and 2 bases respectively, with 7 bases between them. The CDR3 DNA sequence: TGCAGCGTTGAAGAAGCGAGACAAGAGACCCAGTACTTC. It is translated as CSVEEARQETQYF.

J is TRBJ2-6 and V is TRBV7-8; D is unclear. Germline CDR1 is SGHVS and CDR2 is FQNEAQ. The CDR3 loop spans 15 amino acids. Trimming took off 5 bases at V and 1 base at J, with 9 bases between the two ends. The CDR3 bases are TGTGCCAGCAGCCTAATAGGGTCTGGGGCCAACGTCCTGACTTTC. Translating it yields CASSLIGSGANVLTF. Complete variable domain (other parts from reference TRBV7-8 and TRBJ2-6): GAGVSQSPRYKVAKRGQDVALRCDPISGHVSLFWYQQALGQGPEFLTYFQNEAQLDKSGLPSDRFFAERPEGSVSTLKIQRTQQEDSAVYLCASSLIGSGANVLTFGAGSRLTVL.

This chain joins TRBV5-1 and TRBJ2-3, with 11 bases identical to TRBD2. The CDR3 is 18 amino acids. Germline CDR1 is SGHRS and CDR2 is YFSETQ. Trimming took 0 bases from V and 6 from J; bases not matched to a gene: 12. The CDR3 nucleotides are TGCGCCAGCAGCTTGGTACGGGCTAGCGGGAGGATCGGGGATACGCAGTATTTT. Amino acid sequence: CASSLVRASGRIGDTQYF.

Here the CDR3 DNA reads TGCAGTGCTAGACGTAACTATGGCTACACCTTC. This encodes CSARRNYGYTF. The genes are TRBV20-1 and TRBJ1-2; D is unresolved. The germline V and J ends were trimmed by 2 bases and 1 base, with 2 bases remaining between them. CDR1 and CDR2 (germline): DFQATT, SNEGSKA (reference sequence). This CDR3 is built from 11 residues.

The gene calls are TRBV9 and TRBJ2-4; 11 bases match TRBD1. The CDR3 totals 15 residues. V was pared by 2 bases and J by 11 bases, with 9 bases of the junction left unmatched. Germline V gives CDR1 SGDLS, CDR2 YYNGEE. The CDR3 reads CASSVDPGQGGVQYF. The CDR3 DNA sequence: TGTGCCAGCAGCGTGGACCCGGGACAGGGGGGGGTTCAGTACTTC.

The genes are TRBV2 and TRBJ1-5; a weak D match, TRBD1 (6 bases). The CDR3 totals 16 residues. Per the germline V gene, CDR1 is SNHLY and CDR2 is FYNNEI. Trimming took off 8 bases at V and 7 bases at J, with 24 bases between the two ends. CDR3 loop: CASRPREGSRGQPQHF. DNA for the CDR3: TGTGCCAGCCGCCCCCGGGAAGGGAGCAGGGGCCAGCCCCAGCATTTT.

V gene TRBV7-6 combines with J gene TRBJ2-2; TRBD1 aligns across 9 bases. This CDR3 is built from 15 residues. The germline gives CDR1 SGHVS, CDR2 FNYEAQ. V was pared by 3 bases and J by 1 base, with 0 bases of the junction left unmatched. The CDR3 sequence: CASSLGQGNTGELFF. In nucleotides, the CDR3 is TGTGCCAGCAGCTTGGGACAGGGGAACACCGGGGAGCTGTTTTTT. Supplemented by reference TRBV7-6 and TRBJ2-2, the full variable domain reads GAGVSQSPRYKVTKRGQDVALRCDPISGHVSLYWYRQALGQGPEFLTYFNYEAQQDKSGLPNDRFSAERPEGSISTLTIQRTEQRDSAMYRCASSLGQGNTGELFFGEGSRLTVL.

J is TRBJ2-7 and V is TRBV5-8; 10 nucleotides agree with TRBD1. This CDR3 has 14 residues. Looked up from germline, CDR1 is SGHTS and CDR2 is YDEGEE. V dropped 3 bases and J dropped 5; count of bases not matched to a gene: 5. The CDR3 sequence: CASSWGQGYHEQYV. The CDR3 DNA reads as TGTGCCAGCAGCTGGGGACAGGGGTACCACGAGCAGTACGTC.

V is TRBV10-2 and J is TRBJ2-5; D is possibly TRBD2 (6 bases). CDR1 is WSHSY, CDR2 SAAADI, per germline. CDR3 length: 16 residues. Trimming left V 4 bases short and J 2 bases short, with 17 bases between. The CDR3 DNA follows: TGCGCCAGCAGTGGGGGGGTCGGAAAGCGGCAAGAGACCCAGTACTTC. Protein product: CASSGGVGKRQETQYF.

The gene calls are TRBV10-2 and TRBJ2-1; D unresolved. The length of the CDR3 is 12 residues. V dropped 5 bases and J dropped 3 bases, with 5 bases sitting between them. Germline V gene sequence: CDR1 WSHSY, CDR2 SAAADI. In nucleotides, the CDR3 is TGCGCCAGCAGTACAGACTACAATGAGCAGTTCTTC. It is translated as CASSTDYNEQFF.

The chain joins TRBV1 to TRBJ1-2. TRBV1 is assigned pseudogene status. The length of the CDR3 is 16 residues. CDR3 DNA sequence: TGCACCAGCAGGCAGGACCTTGTGCGAAAGACCTATGGCTACACCTTC. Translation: CTSRQDLVRKTYGYTF.

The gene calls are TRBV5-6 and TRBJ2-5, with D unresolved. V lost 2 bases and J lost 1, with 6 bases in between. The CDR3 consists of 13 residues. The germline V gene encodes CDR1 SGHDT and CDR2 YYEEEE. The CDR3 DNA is TGTGCCAGCAGCTTAGGCTTCCAAGAGACCCAGTACTTC. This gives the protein CASSLGFQETQYF. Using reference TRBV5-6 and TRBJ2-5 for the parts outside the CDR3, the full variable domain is DAGVTQSPTHLIKTRGQQVTLRCSPKSGHDTVSWYQQALGQGPQFIFQYYEEEERQRGNFPDRFSGHQFPNYSSELNVNALLLGDSALYLCASSLGFQETQYFGPGTRLLVL.

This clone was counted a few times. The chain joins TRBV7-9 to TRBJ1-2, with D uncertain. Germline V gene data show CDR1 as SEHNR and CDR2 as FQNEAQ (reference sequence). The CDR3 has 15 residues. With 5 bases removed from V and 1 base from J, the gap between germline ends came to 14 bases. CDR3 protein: CASSVRGMVNYGYTF. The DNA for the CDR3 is TGTGCCAGCAGCGTGAGAGGAATGGTTAACTATGGCTACACCTTC.

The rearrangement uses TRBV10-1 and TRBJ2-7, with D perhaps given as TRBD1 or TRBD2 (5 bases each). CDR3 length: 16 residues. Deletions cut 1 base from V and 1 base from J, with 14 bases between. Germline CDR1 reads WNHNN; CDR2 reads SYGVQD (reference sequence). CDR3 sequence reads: CASSELPGPRSYEQYF. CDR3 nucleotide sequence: TGCGCCAGCAGTGAGTTGCCGGGACCAAGATCCTACGAGCAGTACTTC.

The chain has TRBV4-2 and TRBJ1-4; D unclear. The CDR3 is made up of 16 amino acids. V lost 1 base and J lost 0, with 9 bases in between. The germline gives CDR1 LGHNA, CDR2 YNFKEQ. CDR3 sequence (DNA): TGTGCCAGCAGCCAAGCAGTCACCGCAACTAATGAAAAACTGTTTTTT. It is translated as CASSQAVTATNEKLFF.

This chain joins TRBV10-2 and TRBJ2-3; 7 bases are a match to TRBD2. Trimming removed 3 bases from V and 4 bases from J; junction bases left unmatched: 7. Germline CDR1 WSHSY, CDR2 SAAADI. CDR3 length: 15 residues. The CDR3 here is CASSETSDNSDTQYF. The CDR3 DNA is TGCGCCAGCAGTGAAACTAGCGATAATTCAGATACGCAGTATTTT.